The 12 T cell receptor beta chains listed next were all sequenced from one sample in a study of a mutant IDH1 vaccine in newly diagnosed glioma. TCRdb's copy holds only in-frame clones and misses some; the assay was immunoSEQ multiplex PCR. The data hold tens of thousands of clones, with about 86% observed a single time. Time point of the sample: baseline, week 1 (first vaccination visit). Documented treatment: pre-vaccination baseline after standard-of-care therapy. This sample comprised PBMCs, obtained from a glioma patient treated with radiotherapy, temozolomide or both. These receptors came from a man aged 25-45 years with glioma.

The chain couples TRBV5-4 to TRBJ2-2; 9 bases are shared with TRBD2. J gave up 6 bases and V 0 bases, and 12 bases lay outside the gene matches. From germline, CDR1 is SGHNT and CDR2 YYREEE (reference sequence). This CDR3 has 18 residues. CDR3 bases: TGTGCCAGCAGCTTGGAGGGCGTCTGGCTAGCGGGGTCCGGGGAGCTGTTTTTT. Protein product: CASSLEGVWLAGSGELFF.

The V gene is TRBV7-8, the J gene TRBJ2-6; D is uncertain. The CDR3 loop spans 21 amino acids. With 0 bases removed from V and 0 bases from J, the gap between germline ends came to 21 bases. The germline V gene has CDR1 SGHVS and CDR2 FQNEAQ. In DNA form, the CDR3 reads TGTGCCAGCAGCTTAGCTGGAGTTGCGACACCCCCGGGCTCTGGGGCCAACGTCCTGACTTTC. The encoded protein is CASSLAGVATPPGSGANVLTF. Based on the CDR3 plus reference TRBV7-8 and TRBJ2-6, the full variable domain is GAGVSQSPRYKVAKRGQDVALRCDPISGHVSLFWYQQALGQGPEFLTYFQNEAQLDKSGLPSDRFFAERPEGSVSTLKIQRTQQEDSAVYLCASSLAGVATPPGSGANVLTFGAGSRLTVL.

The CDR3 nucleotides read TGTGCCAGTAGTATAAAGACAGGGGGCTCGACTGAAGCTTTCTTT. It yields the protein CASSIKTGGSTEAFF. The chain links TRBV19 to TRBJ1-1; 10 bases are shared with TRBD1. CDR1 LNHDA and CDR2 SQIVND come from the germline V gene (reference sequence). With V trimmed by 2 bases and J by 5 bases, 5 bases remained unmatched. CDR3 length: 15 amino acids. Based on the CDR3 plus reference TRBV19 and TRBJ1-1, the full variable domain is DGGITQSPKYLFRKEGQNVTLSCEQNLNHDAMYWYRQDPGQGLRLIYYSQIVNDFQKGDIAEGYSVSREKKESFPLTVTSAQKNPTAFYLCASSIKTGGSTEAFFGQGTRLTVV.

This clone has more than one count but fewer than ten. The V and J genes are TRBV28 and TRBJ1-1; 7 bases agree with TRBD1. V trimming: 4 bases; J trimming: 2 bases; junction bases outside the gene matches: 10. CDR1 and CDR2 (germline): MDHEN, SYDVKM. The CDR3 covers 16 residues. CDR3 sequence (DNA): TGTGCCAGCAGTTCTCCCGCAACAGGGGCCAACACTGAAGCTTTCTTT. Residues: CASSSPATGANTEAFF.

The chain uses TRBV6-5 and TRBJ2-7, with a weak D call TRBD2 (6 bases). Germline values: CDR1 MNHEY, CDR2 SVGAGI. V was clipped by 3 bases and J by 3 bases, with 15 bases between them. The CDR3 has 15 amino acids. CDR3 residues: CASSYLPGLNYEQYF. In DNA, the CDR3 is TGTGCCAGCAGTTATCTGCCGGGACTTAACTACGAGCAGTACTTC.

The chain links TRBV27 to TRBJ2-7; D is undetermined. With 0 bases removed from V and 4 bases from J, the gap between germline ends came to 13 bases. CDR3 length: 15 residues. Per the germline V gene, CDR1 is MNHEY and CDR2 is SMNVEV (reference sequence). The chain's CDR3 is CASSLSGSKNYEQYF. CDR3 nucleotide sequence: TGTGCCAGCAGTTTATCGGGCTCCAAGAATTACGAGCAGTACTTC.

The rearrangement joins TRBV29-1 to TRBJ2-3, with 8 bases aligning to TRBD2. CDR3 length equals 14 residues. Germline trimming cut 4 bases from V and 1 base from J; bases unmatched to any gene: 4. CDR1 SQVTM and CDR2 ANQGSEA come from the germline V gene. This chain's CDR3 is CSVVSGGRTDTQYF. Here the CDR3 DNA reads TGCAGCGTTGTGAGCGGGGGCCGCACAGATACGCAGTATTTT.

The chain joins TRBV6-5 to TRBJ1-1, with D hard to call. V was clipped by 0 bases and J by 8 bases, with 10 bases between them. Germline V CDR1 and CDR2: MNHEY, SVGAGI. The CDR3 spans 13 residues. This CDR3 reads CASSYSPYAEAFF. The CDR3 DNA reads as TGTGCCAGCAGTTACTCGCCGTACGCAGAAGCTTTCTTT.

The J gene is TRBJ2-7, the V gene TRBV2; D is unclear. The germline V gene has CDR1 SNHLY and CDR2 FYNNEI. This CDR3 has 15 residues. The V end lost 4 bases, the J end lost 2 bases, and 15 bases lay between the germline ends. CDR3 nucleotide sequence: TGTGCCAGCAGTGGAAGACCACAGAGCCCCTACGAGCAGTACTTC. The encoded protein is CASSGRPQSPYEQYF.

This clone was found a few times. This chain joins TRBV28 and TRBJ1-1; D remains ambiguous. Germline assignment: CDR1 MDHEN and CDR2 SYDVKM. V was shortened by 3 bases and J by 4 bases, with 12 bases between the two germline ends. The CDR3 runs to 14 residues. CDR3 DNA: TGTGCCAGCAGTTTCTCTGACGTTCTCACTGAAGCTTTCTTT. This translates into CASSFSDVLTEAFF.

The genes are TRBV11-2 and TRBJ1-5; TRBD1 might be the D (5 bases). Deletions cut 5 bases from V and 9 bases from J, with 32 bases between. CDR1 and CDR2 from the germline V gene are SGHAT and FQNNGV. There are 19 residues in the CDR3. CDR3 protein: CASSQTSRGKPGPSGPQHF. Here the CDR3 DNA reads TGTGCCAGCAGCCAAACTTCCCGGGGTAAACCGGGACCATCTGGGCCCCAGCATTTT.

The chain employs TRBV19 and TRBJ1-6; 9 nucleotides agree with TRBD1. Germline V gene data show CDR1 as LNHDA and CDR2 as SQIVND (reference sequence). The CDR3 contains 18 residues. V lost 9 bases, J lost 1 base, and 13 bases stayed unmatched. CDR3 bases: TGTGCCAGCTCTCCAGGACAGGGGTTTGCATCCTATAATTCACCCCTCCACTTT. Protein: CASSPGQGFASYNSPLHF. The full variable domain, rest sourced from reference TRBV19 and TRBJ1-6, is DGGITQSPKYLFRKEGQNVTLSCEQNLNHDAMYWYRQDPGQGLRLIYYSQIVNDFQKGDIAEGYSVSREKKESFPLTVTSAQKNPTAFYLCASSPGQGFASYNSPLHFGNGTRLTVT.